These 6 T cell receptor beta chains share one sample of origin, sequenced in a study of T cell changes during pregnancy in multiple sclerosis. TCRdb's copy holds only in-frame clones and misses some; the assay was immunoSEQ multiplex PCR. The repertoire includes 100,000 to 130,000 clones, 80% to 95% of them detected once, and about 0.78% sits in the top ten. This sample comprised peripheral blood, obtained in the third trimester of pregnancy. The receptors were sampled from a female donor in good health, enrolled as a control in a pregnancy study.

The J gene is TRBJ1-4, the V gene TRBV27; D is undetermined. The CDR3 extends over 14 amino acids. Per germline, CDR1 MNHEY and CDR2 SMNVEV (reference sequence). Trimming took 5 bases from V and 1 from J, leaving 8 bases between them. In nucleotides, the CDR3 is TGTGCCAGCAGTGCGGCCGGAACTAATGAAAAACTGTTTTTT. It is translated as CASSAAGTNEKLFF.

The chain joins TRBV9 to TRBJ2-1; maybe TRBD1 (6 bases). With 3 bases removed from V and 4 bases from J, the gap between germline ends came to 8 bases. CDR3 length: 13 amino acids. CDR1 and CDR2 from the germline V gene are SGDLS and YYNGEE. The CDR3 nucleotides are TGTGCCAGCAGCGCGACAGGATACAATGAGCAGTTCTTC. It encodes CASSATGYNEQFF.

This chain joins TRBV4-3 and TRBJ1-3, with D uncertain. The germline gives CDR1 LGHNA, CDR2 YSLEER. Trimming cost V 0 bases and J 0 bases, with 12 bases left between them. This CDR3 is built from 17 residues. The CDR3 reads CASSQDPIPSSGNTIYF. The CDR3 DNA reads as TGCGCCAGCAGCCAAGATCCGATCCCCAGCTCTGGAAACACCATATATTTT.

V usage is TRBV7-8 and J usage is TRBJ2-5; tentative D call: TRBD1 (6 bases). Germline V gene data show CDR1 as SGHVS and CDR2 as FQNEAQ. The CDR3 length is 13 residues. V was pared by 7 bases and J by 4 bases, with 13 bases between. CDR3 nucleotide sequence: TGTGCCAGCAACAGGGTATTATCAGAGACCCAGTACTTC. Translated, it gives CASNRVLSETQYF. Full variable domain (missing parts from reference TRBV7-8 and TRBJ2-5): GAGVSQSPRYKVAKRGQDVALRCDPISGHVSLFWYQQALGQGPEFLTYFQNEAQLDKSGLPSDRFFAERPEGSVSTLKIQRTQQEDSAVYLCASNRVLSETQYFGPGTRLLVL.

J is TRBJ2-3 and V is TRBV11-1; a weak D match, TRBD2 (6 bases). The CDR3 sequence is 17 residues long. Looked up from germline, CDR1 is SGHAT and CDR2 is FQDESV (reference sequence). Trimming took 1 base from V and 0 from J, leaving 14 bases between them. CDR3 region: CASSLGREPASTDTQYF. DNA of the CDR3: TGTGCCAGCAGCTTAGGGCGGGAACCAGCTAGCACAGATACGCAGTATTTT.

The chain links TRBV5-5 to TRBJ2-5; the match to TRBD2 covers 10 bases. There are 15 residues in the CDR3. V shed 4 bases, J shed 1 base, and the junction held 4 bases outside the gene matches. Germline V gene data show CDR1 as SGHKS and CDR2 as YYEKEE (reference sequence). CDR3 residues: CASSMGLASQETQYF. Here the CDR3 DNA reads TGTGCCAGCAGCATGGGACTAGCGAGCCAAGAGACCCAGTACTTC.